A selection of T cell receptor beta chains follows, all from one sample in a study of blood T cell repertoires in COVID-19. Sequencing used immunoSEQ multiplex PCR; TCRdb keeps in-frame clones, though not all of them. This repertoire shows a few hundred thousand clones, around 90% found once; its top ten account for 1.2%. Specimen: PBMCs or T cells enriched from blood (not recorded which). The receptors were sampled from a man aged 30 to 45 who had recovered from COVID-19. CDR3s include the opening cysteine and the closing phenylalanine or tryptophan. Some rows mark clone size as missing; the rest say once, few, many or name a class of expanded clone.

j_call | v_call | clone_size | cdr3_aa
TRBJ2-7 | TRBV4-1 | - | CASSQVRAYEQYF
TRBJ1-1 | TRBV10-1 | - | CASSAGFGTEAFF
TRBJ1-4 | TRBV4-3 | - | CASSQDPQGKLFF
TRBJ1-5 | TRBV14 | - | CAENHRLMVFNQPQHF
TRBJ1-2 | TRBV19 | - | CASSFDRGSFGYTF
TRBJ2-7 | TRBV5-4 | - | CASSLVADPSYEQYF
TRBJ1-4 | TRBV27 | - | CASSSWAGDEKLFF
TRBJ2-7 | TRBV29-1 | - | CSVEAVGGREQYF
TRBJ2-5 | TRBV7-9 | - | CASSPDRGGRAQYF
TRBJ2-2 | TRBV13 | few | CASSLYGSLGEADTGELFF
TRBJ2-7 | TRBV29-1 | - | CSGSGGDKGIGEQYF
TRBJ2-1 | TRBV4-2 | - | CASSQEGGTSSYNEQFF
TRBJ2-1 | TRBV12-5 | - | CASGLVQGGESSYNEQFF
TRBJ1-4 | TRBV7-6 | - | CASSSSYGQGSHEKLFF
TRBJ2-6 | TRBV7-2 | - | CASNLAQGGFSGANVLTF
TRBJ2-7 | TRBV29-1 | - | CSVFASTGDFYF
TRBJ2-3 | TRBV4-3 | - | CASSQDFRADTQYF
TRBJ1-6 | TRBV2 | once | CASSGGQYNSPLHF
TRBJ2-1 | TRBV27 | - | CASSTLAGPSGEQFF
TRBJ1-1 | TRBV27 | - | CASSPIGDTEAFF
TRBJ2-7 | TRBV4-1 | - | CASSQASGMVPANYEQYF